This record covers a single T cell receptor beta chain. Original data processing: Cell counts per sample came from amplifying reference gene primers. This table comes from immunoSEQ multiplex PCR, and its TCRdb copy is limited to in-frame clones, with some not included. V, J and clone size are taken as reported in that table, and D and trimming were inferred from the DNA itself. The sample holds about 200,000 clones, 70% to 90% seen once. The entry originates in a study of blood T cell repertoires in COVID-19. Background on the study: Specimens from acute and convalescent COVID-19 originated in the United States, Italy and Spain. PBMCs, B-cell-depleted T cells, or T cells were the source of the cDNA or gDNA that made up the material.

The V and J ends lost 4 bases and 8 bases respectively, with 21 bases between them. CDR1 and CDR2 (germline): SGHRS, YFSETQ. The CDR3 has 15 amino acids. J is TRBJ1-2 and V is TRBV5-1; D may be TRBD1 (5 bases). The receptor comes from a man in his sixties with active or convalescent COVID-19. Sequencing was performed on peripheral blood. DNA for the CDR3: TGCGCCAGCAGCCCTGGGGCAGGGATCCTATTCGGCTACACCTTC. This sequence encodes CASSPGAGILFGYTF. Complete variable domain (other parts from reference TRBV5-1 and TRBJ1-2): KAGVTQTPRYLIKTRGQQVTLSCSPISGHRSVSWYQQTPGQGLQFLFEYFSETQRNKGNFPGRFSGRQFSNSRSEMNVSTLELGDSALYLCASSPGAGILFGYTFGSGTRLTVV.